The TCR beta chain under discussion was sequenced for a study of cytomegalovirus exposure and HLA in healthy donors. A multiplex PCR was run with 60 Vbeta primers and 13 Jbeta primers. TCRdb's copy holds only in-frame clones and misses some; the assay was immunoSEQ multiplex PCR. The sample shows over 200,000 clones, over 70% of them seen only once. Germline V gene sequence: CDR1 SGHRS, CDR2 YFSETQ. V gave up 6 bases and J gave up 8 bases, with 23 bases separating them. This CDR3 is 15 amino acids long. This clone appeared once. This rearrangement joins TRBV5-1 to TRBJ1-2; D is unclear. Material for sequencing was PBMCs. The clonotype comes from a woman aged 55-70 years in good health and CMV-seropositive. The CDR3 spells CASNEPGVLGEGYTF. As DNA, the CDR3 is TGCGCCAGCAACGAACCCGGGGTGCTCGGAGAGGGCTACACCTTC.